This TCR beta chain was recovered during a study of brain T cells in children with intractable seizures. Only cases whose brain tissue showed the highest T cell transcript signatures were sequenced. Sequencing was performed with immunoSEQ multiplex PCR; in TCRdb, only in-frame clones are kept and a portion is missing. The sample lists some 10,000 clones; 65% to 70% were seen once. Sequenced material: resected brain tissue, taken at surgery. This receptor was obtained from a girl aged 2 to 10 with tuberous sclerosis and intractable seizures.

This chain's CDR3 is CASRSGTNNEQFF. The CDR3 DNA sequence: TGTGCCAGCAGGAGCGGGACCAACAATGAGCAGTTCTTC. The rearrangement links TRBV3-1 (or the pseudogene TRBV3-2) to TRBJ2-1; 7 nucleotides align to TRBD2. Germline V gene sequence: CDR1 LGHDT, CDR2 YNNKEL (reference sequence). J gave up 5 bases and V 6 bases, and 4 bases lay outside the gene matches. CDR3 length: 13 amino acids.